The entry below describes one T cell receptor beta chain. Its antigen remains unidentified. This entry belongs to a study of vaccination and CD4 T cells after COVID-19. Study details: Each post-COVID sample was drawn after diagnosis, and the median interval was approximately 96 days (range 35 to 161). Overlapping peptides of the spike proteins of SARS-CoV-2, HCoV-NL63, HCoV-OC43 and HCoV-229E were used for cell stimulation.

V was clipped by 9 bases and J by 4 bases, with 16 bases between them. Germline V gives CDR1 MNHEY, CDR2 SVGEGT. The CDR3 sequence is 14 residues long. Noted treatment: approximately nine-day PBMC culture with coronavirus spike peptide pools or control peptides (ViraFEST assay). Sequenced with the Oncomine TCR Beta short-read assay was DNA taken from cultured CD4+ T cells. TCRdb reprocessed the PCR reads via MiXCR and lists one record per CDR3 protein. The sample lists approximately 14,000 distinct CDR3 sequences; around 70% were seen once. The chain combines TRBV6-2 or TRBV6-3 with TRBJ1-5, with D perhaps matching TRBD1 (5 bases). Material: CD4+ T cells from blood, cultured in vitro. The origin of this receptor is a human donor who had recovered from COVID-19. The CDR3 DNA reads TGTGCCAGAAAGATTCGGACACGTAATCAGCCCCAGCATTTT. Amino acids: CARKIRTRNQPQHF.